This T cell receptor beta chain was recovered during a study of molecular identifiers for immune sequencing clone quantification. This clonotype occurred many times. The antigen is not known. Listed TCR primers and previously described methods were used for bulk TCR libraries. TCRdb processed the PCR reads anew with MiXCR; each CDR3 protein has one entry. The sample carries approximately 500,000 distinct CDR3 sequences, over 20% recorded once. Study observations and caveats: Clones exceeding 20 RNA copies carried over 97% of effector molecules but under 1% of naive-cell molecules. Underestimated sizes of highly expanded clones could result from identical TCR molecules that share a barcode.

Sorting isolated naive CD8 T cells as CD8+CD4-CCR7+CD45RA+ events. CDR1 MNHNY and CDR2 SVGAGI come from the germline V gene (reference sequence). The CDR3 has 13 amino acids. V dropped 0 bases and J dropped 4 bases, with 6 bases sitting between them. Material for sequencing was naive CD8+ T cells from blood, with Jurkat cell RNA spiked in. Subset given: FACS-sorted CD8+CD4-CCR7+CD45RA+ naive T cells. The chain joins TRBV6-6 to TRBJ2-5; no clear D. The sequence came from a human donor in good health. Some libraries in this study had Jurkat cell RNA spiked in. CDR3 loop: CASSYSTGETQYF. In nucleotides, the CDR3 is TGTGCCAGCAGTTACTCGACCGGAGAGACCCAGTACTTC.